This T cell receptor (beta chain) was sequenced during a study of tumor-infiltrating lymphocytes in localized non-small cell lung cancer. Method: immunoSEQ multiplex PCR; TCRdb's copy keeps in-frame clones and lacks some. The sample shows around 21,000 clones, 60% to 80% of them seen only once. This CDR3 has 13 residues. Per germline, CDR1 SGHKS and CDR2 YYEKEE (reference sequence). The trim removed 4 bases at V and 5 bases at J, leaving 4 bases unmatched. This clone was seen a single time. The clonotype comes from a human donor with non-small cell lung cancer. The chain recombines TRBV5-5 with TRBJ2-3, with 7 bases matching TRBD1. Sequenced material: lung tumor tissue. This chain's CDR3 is CASSQGVGDTQYF. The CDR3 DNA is TGTGCCAGCAGCCAGGGGGTGGGAGATACGCAGTATTTT.